The TCR beta chain under discussion was sequenced for a study of cytomegalovirus exposure and HLA in healthy donors. Study-wide findings and caveats: Reports showed the classifier diagnosing cytomegalovirus status with high specificity and sensitivity. Later on, an analysis found that several of the most significant clusters appeared to be linked to common viral pathogens, which included parvovirus B19.

With 60 Vbeta and 13 Jbeta primers, the PCR was carried out. The method was immunoSEQ multiplex PCR; TCRdb's version includes in-frame clones alone and lacks a portion of them. The profile shows fewer than 110,000 clones, around four fifths of them singletons. Trimming at V came to 10 bases and at J to 9 bases, leaving 17 bases not matched to a gene. Germline loops: CDR1 SGHVT, CDR2 SQSDAQ. This CDR3 is 17 amino acids long. In the case of this clone: The antigen is unknown.

The clonotype originates from a man aged 30 to 39 in good health and CMV-seronegative. The V call is TRBV7-4, the J call TRBJ1-6; TRBD1 aligns across 11 bases. The specimen sequenced was PBMCs. The CDR3 region has the DNA TGTGCCAATTTTCCCCTGCCCGGGACAGGGGGTTGTTCACCCCTCCACTTT. Translating gives CANFPLPGTGGCSPLHF. Based on the CDR3 plus reference TRBV7-4 and TRBJ1-6, the full variable domain is GAGVSQSPRYKVAKRGRDVALRCDSISGHVTLYWYRQTLGQGSEVLTYSQSDAQRDKSGRPSGRFSAERPERSVSTLKIQRTEQGDSAVYLCANFPLPGTGGCSPLHFGNGTRLTVT.